What follows is one T cell receptor (beta chain) and its context. In the original analysis: Quantification of nucleated cells was approximated via reference gene primer amplification. TCRdb's copy holds only in-frame clones and misses some; the assay was immunoSEQ multiplex PCR. V and J calls plus clone size are reproduced from that table; the DNA served to infer D and trimming. The profile shows some 62,000 clones, 70% to 85% of them singletons. This sample is drawn from a study of blood T cell repertoires in COVID-19. Study details: The United States, Italy and Spain supplied acute and convalescent COVID-19 samples. T cells, B-cell-depleted T cells, or PBMCs supplied cDNA or gDNA.

Material: peripheral blood. The sequence derives from a man in his sixties with acute or convalescent COVID-19.

The CDR3 spells CASSPRRAHEQYF. The CDR3 region has the DNA TGTGCCAGCAGCCCCAGGCGAGCCCACGAGCAGTACTTC. The chain carries TRBV9 and TRBJ2-7; D gene ambiguous. Germline lookup yields CDR1 SGDLS and CDR2 YYNGEE. The CDR3 is made up of 13 amino acids. The ends were cut back, 4 bases at V and 5 bases at J, with 13 bases in the middle. Complete variable domain (other parts from reference TRBV9 and TRBJ2-7): DSGVTQTPKHLITATGQRVTLRCSPRSGDLSVYWYQQSLDQGLQFLIQYYNGEERAKGNILERFSAQQFPDLHSELNLSSLELGDSALYFCASSPRRAHEQYFGPGTRLTVT.